The 32 T cell receptor beta chains below all came from one sample that was sequenced in a study of a mutant IDH1 vaccine in newly diagnosed glioma. The time point here: baseline, week 1 (first vaccination visit). As for treatment: pre-vaccination baseline after standard-of-care therapy. Using immunoSEQ multiplex PCR, the repertoire was profiled, and TCRdb retains in-frame clones only, with some absent. The table lists more than 80,000 clones, around 82% of them singletons. The input for sequencing was PBMCs, taken from a glioma patient treated with radiotherapy, temozolomide or both. These receptors were obtained from a woman between 45 and 65 years old with glioma.

This chain uses TRBV5-1 with TRBJ2-5; no reliable D call. The germline V gene has CDR1 SGHRS and CDR2 YFSETQ. CDR3 length: 13 amino acids. Trimming took 5 bases from V and 5 from J, leaving 13 bases between them. The DNA for the CDR3 is TGCGCCAGCAGTCCCAGAGTTGGGGAGACCCAGTACTTC. Residues: CASSPRVGETQYF.

The V gene is TRBV2, the J gene TRBJ2-7; 7 bases align to TRBD1. The V gene end was trimmed by 3 bases and the J gene end by 7 bases; junction bases not matched to a gene: 9. CDR1 and CDR2 (germline): SNHLY, FYNNEI. This CDR3 comprises 14 residues. In nucleotides, the CDR3 is TGTGCCAGCAGTGACCCTGACAGGGAAGAAGAGCAGTACTTC. It yields the protein CASSDPDREEEQYF.

This chain uses TRBV7-3 with TRBJ2-2; D not resolved. The germline CDR1 and CDR2 sequences are SGHTA and FQGTGA. This CDR3 comprises 12 residues. Trimming shortened V by 3 bases and J by 5 bases, and 4 bases separated the two germline ends. The CDR3 region has the DNA TGTGCCAGCAGCTTTAGTACCGGGGAGCTGTTTTTT. Translated, it gives CASSFSTGELFF.

This chain joins TRBV30 and TRBJ1-1; tentative D call: TRBD1 (5 bases). The CDR3 is 11 amino acids. V lost 2 bases to trimming and J lost 7 bases, with 8 bases between them. The germline gives CDR1 GTSNPN, CDR2 SVGIG (reference sequence). The CDR3 sequence: CAWSPDSEAFF. DNA for the CDR3: TGTGCCTGGAGTCCCGACAGTGAAGCTTTCTTT.

The chain links TRBV29-1 to TRBJ2-5; 8 bases align to TRBD1. V shed 5 bases, J shed 4 bases, and the junction held 6 bases outside the gene matches. CDR1 and CDR2 (germline): SQVTM, ANQGSEA. The CDR3 extends over 13 amino acids. The CDR3 sequence is CSVSVDRGETQYF. As DNA, the CDR3 is TGCAGCGTTTCGGTCGACAGGGGAGAGACCCAGTACTTC. The full variable domain, in which reference TRBV29-1 and TRBJ2-5 provide the parts outside the CDR3, is SAVISQKPSRDICQRGTSLTIQCQVDSQVTMMFWYRQQPGQSLTLIATANQGSEATYESGFVIDKFPISRPNLTFSTLTVSNMSPEDSSIYLCSVSVDRGETQYFGPGTRLLVL.

This rearrangement joins TRBV7-3 to TRBJ1-1; the D gene is possibly TRBD1 (6 bases). The CDR3 runs to 14 residues. The V and J ends lost 5 bases and 3 bases respectively, with 13 bases between them. Germline V gene data show CDR1 as SGHTA and CDR2 as FQGTGA. CDR3 bases: TGTGCCAGCAGCGCCTCACAGGGTTACACTGAAGCTTTCTTT. Its protein product is CASSASQGYTEAFF. Variable domain in full (rest from reference TRBV7-3 and TRBJ1-1): GAGVSQTPSNKVTEKGKYVELRCDPISGHTALYWYRQSLGQGPEFLIYFQGTGAADDSGLPNDRFFAVRPEGSVSTLKIQRTERGDSAVYLCASSASQGYTEAFFGQGTRLTVV.

The chain couples TRBV18 to TRBJ1-5; 7 bases match TRBD1. The V gene's germline CDR1 is KGHSH and CDR2 LQKENI. With 0 bases clipped from V and 5 bases from J, the junction kept 7 bases outside the gene matches. The CDR3 runs 16 residues. The CDR3 region is CASSPPRQGKDQPQHF. The CDR3 DNA follows: TGTGCCAGCTCACCACCGAGACAGGGCAAGGATCAGCCCCAGCATTTT.

The rearrangement uses TRBV7-2 and TRBJ2-3, with 8 positions matching TRBD2. The CDR3 consists of 16 residues. J gave up 1 base and V 2 bases, and 5 bases lay outside the gene matches. Germline-derived CDR1 and CDR2 are SGHTA and FQGNSA. The CDR3, as DNA: TGTGCCAGCAGCTTATCAGGGCGGGGGGGCACAGATACGCAGTATTTT. Its protein is CASSLSGRGGTDTQYF.

This clone turned up a few times. The V gene is TRBV29-1, the J gene TRBJ1-1; no clear D. Trimming pared 3 bases from V and 11 bases from J, leaving 13 bases between. The CDR3 has 11 amino acids. The germline gives CDR1 SQVTM, CDR2 ANQGSEA. CDR3 loop: CSVDVSGSAFF. CDR3 DNA sequence: TGCAGCGTTGATGTTTCCGGATCCGCTTTCTTT. Supplemented by reference TRBV29-1 and TRBJ1-1, the full variable domain reads SAVISQKPSRDICQRGTSLTIQCQVDSQVTMMFWYRQQPGQSLTLIATANQGSEATYESGFVIDKFPISRPNLTFSTLTVSNMSPEDSSIYLCSVDVSGSAFFGQGTRLTVV.

The chain employs TRBV18 and TRBJ2-5, with 7 bases fitting TRBD2. Germline CDR1 KGHSH, CDR2 LQKENI. The V segment lost 5 bases and the J segment 5 bases; nucleotides outside the gene matches: 5. This CDR3 spans 13 amino acids. The CDR3 protein is CASSSGLEETQYF. The CDR3 nucleotides are TGTGCCAGCTCATCCGGACTAGAGGAGACCCAGTACTTC.

V gene TRBV27 combines with J gene TRBJ2-7; 11 bases align to TRBD2. CDR1 and CDR2 (germline): MNHEY, SMNVEV (reference sequence). The junction had 6 bases not matched to a gene; V was cut back by 4 bases and J by 4 bases. This CDR3 has 15 amino acids. The CDR3 sequence: CASSSQTSGAYEQYF. Written as DNA, the CDR3 is TGTGCCAGCAGTTCACAGACTAGCGGGGCATACGAGCAGTACTTC.

V gene TRBV19 combines with J gene TRBJ1-4; 7 bases are shared with TRBD1. CDR1 and CDR2 from the germline V gene are LNHDA and SQIVND (reference sequence). CDR3 length equals 15 residues. With 7 bases clipped from V and 0 bases from J, the junction kept 5 bases outside the gene matches. The CDR3 loop reads CASTVDRATNEKLFF. In DNA form, the CDR3 reads TGTGCCAGTACTGTCGACAGGGCAACTAATGAAAAACTGTTTTTT.

The chain is built from TRBV4-2 and TRBJ1-2; no reliable D call. This CDR3 is 17 amino acids long. Germline assignment: CDR1 LGHNA and CDR2 YNFKEQ. Trimming took off 4 bases at V and 4 bases at J, with 22 bases between the two ends. As DNA, the CDR3 is TGTGCCAGCAGCCGGGGTCTTCAGGATTTGGGAGTCTATGGCTACACCTTC. Its translation is CASSRGLQDLGVYGYTF.

The J gene is TRBJ1-1, the V gene TRBV5-6; 8 bases align to TRBD1. CDR1 and CDR2 (germline): SGHDT, YYEEEE. This CDR3 is 14 amino acids long. Trimming removed 0 bases from V and 4 bases from J; junction bases left unmatched: 2. The CDR3 DNA is TGTGCCAGCAGCTTGGGGCAGGGGGCCACTGAAGCTTTCTTT. This sequence encodes CASSLGQGATEAFF.

This clone was seen once. The genes are TRBV2 and TRBJ2-3, with D tentatively TRBD1 (6 bases). The length of the CDR3 is 15 residues. The V end lost 3 bases, the J end lost 2 bases, and 12 bases lay between the germline ends. Germline V gene lookup returns CDR1 SNHLY and CDR2 FYNNEI. The CDR3 region has the DNA TGTGCCAGCAGTGATTCTTACAGGGCCACAGATACGCAGTATTTT. This encodes CASSDSYRATDTQYF.

The CDR3 loop is CASSLTGGFGYTF. Written as DNA, the CDR3 is TGTGCCAGCAGTCTGACAGGGGGCTTTGGCTACACCTTC. The chain is built from TRBV6-5 and TRBJ1-2, with 10 nucleotides matching TRBD1. Germline V lookup: CDR1 MNHEY, CDR2 SVGAGI. The CDR3 is made up of 13 amino acids. The J segment lost 7 bases and the V segment lost 5 bases, leaving 4 bases of the junction unmatched.

The CDR3, as DNA: TGTGCCAGCAGCTTAGAGTGGGAAGCCGGCTACACCTTC. Translation gives CASSLEWEAGYTF. The chain uses TRBV7-9 and TRBJ1-2; D ambiguous. The V and J ends lost 1 base and 8 bases respectively, with 11 bases between them. This CDR3 spans 13 amino acids. The germline V gene encodes CDR1 SEHNR and CDR2 FQNEAQ (reference sequence).

J is TRBJ2-1 and V is TRBV28; 7 nucleotides agree with TRBD2. The germline CDR1 and CDR2 sequences are MDHEN and SYDVKM. V shed 6 bases and J 8 bases; nucleotides not matched to a gene: 19. CDR3 length: 17 residues. The CDR3 sequence: CASSSRRVLAELDEQFF. CDR3 DNA sequence: TGTGCCAGCAGCTCCCGAAGGGTTCTAGCGGAGTTGGATGAGCAGTTCTTC.

This chain joins TRBV7-9 and TRBJ2-5; D gene unclear. The CDR3 is 14 residues long. The V gene's germline CDR1 is SEHNR and CDR2 FQNEAQ (reference sequence). V lost 6 bases and J 5 bases, leaving 16 bases between the germline ends. The CDR3 DNA sequence: TGTGCCAGCAGTAGGGCAGTTGGTAGGGAGACCCAGTACTTC. This sequence encodes CASSRAVGRETQYF.

The rearrangement joins TRBV6-1 to TRBJ1-1; D may be TRBD1 (5 bases). Trimming took off 4 bases at V and 6 bases at J, with 12 bases between the two ends. Per the germline V gene, CDR1 is MNHNS and CDR2 is SASEGT. The CDR3 consists of 13 residues. CDR3 residues: CASSAADIAEAFF. CDR3 DNA: TGTGCCAGCAGTGCGGCGGACATCGCTGAAGCTTTCTTT.

CDR3 in DNA: TGTGCCATCAGACCGGGACTCCCCTACGAGCAGTACTTC. This translates into CAIRPGLPYEQYF. V is TRBV10-3 and J is TRBJ2-7; possibly TRBD2 for D (6 bases). Germline assignment: CDR1 ENHRY and CDR2 SYGVKD. V shed 6 bases and J shed 2 bases, with 11 bases lying between them. The CDR3 consists of 13 residues.

The CDR3 region has the DNA TGTGCCAGCAGCTTGGGACAGGACTACTTCAATGAGCAGTTCTTC. Amino acids: CASSLGQDYFNEQFF. The rearrangement uses TRBV5-4 and TRBJ2-1; possibly TRBD1 or TRBD2 for D (6 bases each). Trimming pared 0 bases from V and 6 bases from J, leaving 13 bases between. Germline CDR1 reads SGHNT; CDR2 reads YYREEE (reference sequence). This CDR3 spans 15 amino acids.

The rearrangement joins TRBV9 to TRBJ2-1; D is perhaps TRBD1 or TRBD2 (5 bases each). The germline gives CDR1 SGDLS, CDR2 YYNGEE. This CDR3 contains 13 residues. V lost 4 bases and J lost 8, with 13 bases in between. The CDR3 bases are TGTGCCAGCAGCCTTGGGGGTAACGATGAGCAGTTCTTC. Residues: CASSLGGNDEQFF.

This clone was counted only a few times. At one end the junction does not follow the germline gene, possibly because of a read error. Written as DNA, the CDR3 is TGTGCTAGCAGCTTGGGCAGGGGTCAGCCCCAGCATTTT. Its translation is CASSLGRGQPQHF. The V gene is TRBV7-7, the J gene TRBJ1-5, with D possibly being TRBD1 (6 bases). Germline loops: CDR1 SSHAT, CDR2 FNYEAQ (reference sequence). The CDR3 contains 13 residues.

The CDR3 sequence is CASSKGAGGLAETQYF. The CDR3 DNA is TGTGCCAGCAGTAAAGGAGCAGGGGGCTTGGCGGAGACCCAGTACTTC. This rearrangement joins TRBV6-1 to TRBJ2-5, with TRBD1 identical over 8 bases. V shed 5 bases and J 5 bases; nucleotides not matched to a gene: 13. Germline V lookup: CDR1 MNHNS, CDR2 SASEGT. This CDR3 is 16 amino acids long.

The chain carries TRBV5-4 and TRBJ2-5; D perhaps matches TRBD1 (5 bases). Trimming stripped 3 bases from V and 2 bases from J, with 14 bases between. CDR3 size: 15 residues. Germline CDR1 reads SGHNT; CDR2 reads YYREEE (reference sequence). CDR3 bases: TGTGCCAGCAGCTCCCTCCAAGGGGCTCAAGAGACCCAGTACTTC. Its protein product is CASSSLQGAQETQYF.

V gene TRBV5-6 combines with J gene TRBJ1-2, with D possibly matching TRBD1 (5 bases). From germline, CDR1 is SGHDT and CDR2 YYEEEE. This CDR3 region has 11 residues. The V gene lost 7 bases and the J gene lost 6 bases, with 10 bases spanning the gap. In DNA form, the CDR3 reads TGTGCCAGCGGGCTCAGGGATGGCTACACCTTC. As protein: CASGLRDGYTF.

The chain carries TRBV5-4 and TRBJ1-5; D not resolved. The germline CDR1 and CDR2 sequences are SGHNT and YYREEE (reference sequence). V was trimmed by 0 bases and J by 0 bases, leaving 16 bases between them. This CDR3 contains 18 residues. In nucleotides, the CDR3 is TGTGCCAGCAGCTTGGCGTCAGGATCGGGTGATAGCAATCAGCCCCAGCATTTT. Its translation: CASSLASGSGDSNQPQHF.

The V gene is TRBV14, the J gene TRBJ1-6; 8 nucleotides align to TRBD1. Germline CDR1 and CDR2: SGHDN and FVKESK. V dropped 1 base and J dropped 8; count of bases not matched to a gene: 4. This CDR3 comprises 15 residues. CDR3 sequence: CASSQAQGAHSPLHF. CDR3 nucleotides: TGTGCCAGCAGCCAAGCTCAGGGGGCGCATTCACCCCTCCACTTT.

This chain joins TRBV30 and TRBJ1-2, with 8 bases fitting TRBD1. Germline trimming cut 2 bases from V and 8 bases from J; bases unmatched to any gene: 13. Germline V gives CDR1 GTSNPN, CDR2 SVGIG (reference sequence). This CDR3 comprises 15 residues. CDR3 sequence (DNA): TGTGCCTGGAGTCTGACAGGGGCGGACCGCTACGGCTACACCTTC. Protein: CAWSLTGADRYGYTF.

The rearrangement uses TRBV29-1 and TRBJ1-2; 8 bases agree with TRBD1. Trimming at V came to 6 bases and at J to 5 bases, leaving 11 bases not matched to a gene. Germline V gene lookup returns CDR1 SQVTM and CDR2 ANQGSEA. CDR3 length: 14 residues. In DNA form, the CDR3 reads TGCAGCGTGATAGCGCAGGGGGCGGGATATGGCTACACCTTC. Its translation: CSVIAQGAGYGYTF.

This clone showed up just once. The CDR3 is CASSLVGVVPGELFF. CDR3 DNA sequence: TGTGCCAGCAGCTTAGTCGGGGTAGTTCCCGGGGAGCTGTTTTTT. The genes are TRBV7-2 and TRBJ2-2, with D tentatively TRBD2 (5 bases). CDR1 and CDR2 from the germline V gene are SGHTA and FQGNSA. The V end was cut by 1 base, the J end by 6 bases, with 12 bases between. This CDR3 contains 15 residues.